The 9 T cell receptor beta chains presented below share a single source sample, sequenced in a study of CD8 T cells in ankylosing spondylitis. Study conclusions and caveats: It appeared that ankylosing spondylitis blood was characterized by a TCR beta motif of under ten highly homologous variants.

TCRdb independently ran MiXCR on the 5' RACE reads; one entry per CDR3 protein. The data contain around 890,000 distinct CDR3 sequences, approximately 10% of them seen just once; the ten biggest clones take up around 0.51%. Antigens for these TCRs are unknown. The specimen was blood, either unsorted or a sorted T cell fraction (not recorded which). These receptors all come from a male donor with ankylosing spondylitis.

V gene TRBV12-3 or TRBV12-4 combines with J gene TRBJ2-3; TRBD2 matches 10 bases. The junction had 8 bases not matched to a gene; V was cut back by 6 bases and J by 2 bases. The CDR3 runs 16 residues. The CDR3 coding sequence is TGTGCCAGCAGGTCCCTAGCGGGGGCTAACACAGATACGCAGTATTTT. This codes for CASRSLAGANTDTQYF.

The rearrangement joins TRBV10-3 to TRBJ2-7; possible D gene TRBD2, 5 bases. This CDR3 comprises 13 residues. Trimming pared 9 bases from V and 6 bases from J, leaving 18 bases between. Germline assignment: CDR1 ENHRY and CDR2 SYGVKD. The CDR3 reads CAMSQQRDGEQYF. In DNA, the CDR3 is TGTGCCATGAGCCAACAGAGGGATGGCGAGCAGTACTTC.

The J gene is TRBJ2-5, the V gene TRBV12-5, with D unresolved. With 5 bases removed from V and 0 bases from J, the gap between germline ends came to 7 bases. The CDR3 runs to 13 residues. Germline CDR1 and CDR2: LGHNT and FRNRAP. The DNA for the CDR3 is TGTGCTAGTGGTAAAGCGCACCAAGAGACCCAGTACTTC. Its protein is CASGKAHQETQYF.

This clonotype turned up a few times. J is TRBJ2-7 and V is TRBV6-2 or TRBV6-3, with TRBD2 as a possible D gene (6 bases). The CDR3 has 14 residues. V was clipped by 2 bases and J by 4 bases, with 12 bases between them. Per the germline V gene, CDR1 is MNHEY and CDR2 is SVGEGT. CDR3 coding DNA: TGTGCCAGCAGTTACAGAAGCGGGCCTTACGAGCAGTACTTC. This encodes CASSYRSGPYEQYF.

This chain links TRBV20-1 with TRBJ2-7; 7 bases match TRBD2. V lost 6 bases and J lost 5; bases outside the gene matches: 10. The germline CDR1 and CDR2 sequences are DFQATT and SNEGSKA (reference sequence). The CDR3 length is 13 residues. CDR3 in amino acids: CSAPRAGVDEQYF. CDR3 bases: TGCAGTGCCCCCAGGGCGGGAGTCGACGAGCAGTACTTC.

This clonotype was observed at least ten times. The genes are TRBV5-5 and TRBJ2-1, with TRBD2 matching 8 bases. This CDR3 is 17 amino acids long. J was trimmed by 0 bases and V by 0 bases; bases with no gene match: 5. Germline values: CDR1 SGHKS, CDR2 YYEKEE (reference sequence). The CDR3 nucleotides are TGTGCCAGCAGCTTGGCGGCGGGAGGAACCTCCTACAATGAGCAGTTCTTC. This codes for CASSLAAGGTSYNEQFF.

V usage is TRBV29-1 and J usage is TRBJ2-7, with D tentatively TRBD2 (5 bases). The V end lost 4 bases, the J end lost 6 bases, and 10 bases lay between the germline ends. Germline V gene sequence: CDR1 SQVTM, CDR2 ANQGSEA. The CDR3 loop spans 11 amino acids. The DNA for the CDR3 is TGCAGCGTTGGGAGCACTAGCGAGCAGTACTTC. This sequence encodes CSVGSTSEQYF.

The chain combines TRBV7-2 with TRBJ1-4; the D is unclear. Germline loops: CDR1 SGHTA, CDR2 FQGNSA. This CDR3 contains 14 residues. Trimming cost V 5 bases and J 5 bases, with 12 bases left between them. This CDR3 is CASSGPGVNEKLFF. The CDR3 coding sequence is TGTGCCAGCAGCGGTCCGGGAGTCAATGAAAAACTGTTTTTT.

CDR3 nucleotide sequence: TGCAGCGTTGGGGGGAGGACAGGGACCTACGAGCAGTACTTC. Protein: CSVGGRTGTYEQYF. The chain is built from TRBV29-1 and TRBJ2-7; 8 positions match TRBD1. The CDR3 has 14 amino acids. V trimming: 4 bases; J trimming: 2 bases; junction bases outside the gene matches: 7. Germline lookup yields CDR1 SQVTM and CDR2 ANQGSEA.